This TCR beta chain was identified during a study of T cells after yellow fever vaccination (dated by TCRdb to between 2017 and 2020). For context, the study as a whole: The SMART-Seq v4 Ultra Low Input RNA kit was used to prepare libraries from fractions with low cell numbers. To follow T-cell clones before and after primary and booster YFV17D yellow fever vaccination, bulk TCR alpha and beta repertoires were sequenced over time. Two healthy male donors made up the cohort, one aged 18 to 30 years and the other aged 30 to 40 years. Blood samples were taken at several timepoints before and after primary and secondary immunization, and bulk PBMC replicates and cell subsets were isolated. Beyond this particular receptor, the publication reports: The study included only a couple of donors, which limits how far the findings can be generalized. Because abundant contaminating clonotypes from the bulk population could be contained in FACS-sorted repertoires, computational filtering was required. Compared with the primary T-cell response, the secondary T-cell response was weaker but faster, peaking on day 5 rather than day 15. Most clones expanded after primary vaccination were re-detected after the booster (96% of CD4 and 80% to 90% of CD8), suggesting broad memory maintenance. A small fraction of clonotypes appeared in both the CD4 and CD8 compartments, likely as a result of convergent recombination.

Ten or more counts support this clonotype. Base qualities are not recorded, but no much larger clone differs from it by a single base. The label giving this sample's treatment or condition can be read as: live attenuated yellow fever vaccine strain. A standard Ficoll-Paque protocol was used to isolate PBMCs from peripheral blood. Epitope-specific CD8 T cells were sorted with a dextramer loaded with the yellow fever NS4B epitope peptide, and anti-CD3 and anti-CD8 staining was applied. RNA was extracted with TriZol from bulk PBMCs, CD4 and CD8 fractions, and dextramer-positive and dextramer-negative fractions. TCR cDNA was synthesized by 5'RACE template switching, through which a universal primer site and unique molecular identifiers were introduced. Priming for cDNA synthesis came from both the TCR alpha and TCR beta constant segments. Library amplification involved two PCR steps, and the second step added sample barcodes and sequencing adapters. Libraries were sequenced on Illumina HiSeq 2500 (2x100 bp) or NovaSeq (2x150 bp). In the authors' own workflow: Demultiplexing of reads and collapsing into UMI consensus sequences were performed with MIGEC, and V(D)J alignment was carried out with MiXCR. Using edgeR on replicate PBMC samples, clonotypes were called vaccine-responding if FDR was below 0.01 and the log2 fold change was above 5 up to day 15. Bulk clonotypes were assigned CD4 or CD8 identity according to which sequenced CD4 or CD8 repertoire held them at higher abundance. NS4B-specific clonotypes were defined as those at least 10-fold enriched in dextramer-positive over dextramer-negative fractions; CD4-biased clonotypes were excluded. TCRdb trimmed public reads at Q25 via fastp, called clones via MiXCR and kept in-frame beta chains. Rows with one shared CDR3 protein collapse into an entry with the most common genes and DNA. TCRdb assigned the V and J calls; the authors' analysis was not used. This sample gives under 55,000 distinct CDR3 sequences in total; roughly 7% of them show up just once. The ten biggest clones cover 15% of the sample.

Taken from cysteine to phenylalanine, the CDR3 has 12 residues. CDR3 DNA only is kept here, 36 bases in frame from base 1. Trimming costs V 5 bases and J 2 bases, and their ends lie 7 bases apart. This receptor was taken from a man aged 25 to 40 who received the YFV17D yellow fever vaccine. Recombination connected TRBV12-3 or TRBV12-4 to TRBJ2-7; the D gene identity is not certain. Material: CD8+ T cells not binding an NS4B(214-222) dextramer, sorted from PBMCs, obtained 45 days after the yellow fever booster vaccination. The cell subset or site label of this sample denotes: NS4B epitope dextramer-negative CD8 T cells. For the CDR3, the sequence is CASSPQAYEQYF. The bases read TGTGCCAGCAGTCCTCAAGCCTACGAGCAGTACTTC.